One and the same sample provided the 30 T cell receptor beta chains below, sequenced in a study of Graves' ophthalmopathy and Graves' hyperthyroidism. The authors amplified TCR beta CDR3 regions from RNA transcripts. HTBI primers primed a first-round RT-PCR, and a second-round multiplex PCR followed. MiXCR, run by TCRdb on the multiplex PCR reads, gives a single entry per CDR3 protein. The data contain 300,000 to 350,000 distinct CDR3 sequences, roughly 16% of them singletons. Material: peripheral blood. These receptors originate from an adult man with Graves' ophthalmopathy.

This clonotype appeared many times. The CDR3 bases are TGTGCCAGCAGCTTAGCAGGGGGTTCGCAAGAGACCCAGTACTTC. Translated, it gives CASSLAGGSQETQYF. This chain links TRBV11-1 with TRBJ2-5; perhaps TRBD1 as D (6 bases). Trimming pared 0 bases from V and 2 bases from J, leaving 10 bases between. The CDR3 consists of 15 residues. The germline V gene has CDR1 SGHAT and CDR2 FQDESV (reference sequence). The entire variable domain, with the rest obtained from reference TRBV11-1 and TRBJ2-5, is as follows: EAEVAQSPRYKITEKSQAVAFWCDPISGHATLYWYRQILGQGPELLVQFQDESVVDDSQLPKDRFSAERLKGVDSTLKIQPAELGDSAMYLCASSLAGGSQETQYFGPGTRLLVL.

This clonotype came up many times. This chain uses TRBV12-3 or TRBV12-4 with TRBJ2-3; 8 bases fit TRBD1. The CDR3 is 14 amino acids. Trimming at V came to 6 bases and at J to 0 bases, leaving 2 bases not matched to a gene. The CDR3 region is CASRTGASTDTQYF. The CDR3 DNA follows: TGTGCCAGCAGGACAGGGGCCAGCACAGATACGCAGTATTTT.

This clonotype has only one observation. This chain links TRBV3-1 with TRBJ2-6; D may be TRBD2 (5 bases). Deletions cut 5 bases from V and 2 bases from J, with 7 bases between. The CDR3 totals 14 residues. From germline, CDR1 is LGHDT and CDR2 YNNKEL (reference sequence). The CDR3 here is CASSERPGANVLTF. The CDR3 DNA is TGTGCCAGCAGCGAGCGGCCTGGGGCCAACGTCCTGACTTTC.

This clonotype was recorded a few times. The chain's CDR3 is CASSLGTSGLTYEQYF. CDR3 in DNA: TGTGCCAGCAGTCTAGGGACTAGCGGGTTAACCTACGAGCAGTACTTC. The rearrangement uses TRBV28 and TRBJ2-7; 12 bases are shared with TRBD2. This CDR3 spans 16 amino acids. Germline trimming cut 5 bases from V and 2 bases from J; bases unmatched to any gene: 7. The germline V gene has CDR1 MDHEN and CDR2 SYDVKM.

Turning to this clonotype: Being one base from a much bigger clone, this may be a read error. This chain links TRBV19 with TRBJ2-5; D unresolved. Between the trimmed V and J ends, which lost 5 bases and 5 bases, there was a span of 12 bases. Germline CDR1 is LNHDA and CDR2 is SQIVND (reference sequence). The CDR3 runs to 13 residues. The CDR3 DNA sequence: TGTGCCAGTAGTCTCCATCTAGGGGAGACCCAGTACTTC. Translating gives CASSLHLGETQYF.

This clonotype was observed at least ten times. V is TRBV7-3 and J is TRBJ1-1; possible D gene TRBD1, 5 bases. CDR3 length: 15 amino acids. The V and J ends lost 1 base and 2 bases respectively, with 11 bases between them. Looked up from germline, CDR1 is SGHTA and CDR2 is FQGTGA. The CDR3 here is CASSLMGTGNTEAFF. The CDR3 DNA is TGTGCCAGCAGCTTAATGGGGACCGGAAACACTGAAGCTTTCTTT. Full variable domain (missing parts from reference TRBV7-3 and TRBJ1-1): GAGVSQTPSNKVTEKGKYVELRCDPISGHTALYWYRQSLGQGPEFLIYFQGTGAADDSGLPNDRFFAVRPEGSVSTLKIQRTERGDSAVYLCASSLMGTGNTEAFFGQGTRLTVV.

This clonotype has ten or more counts. J is TRBJ2-2 and V is TRBV7-9; D is ambiguous. The V gene lost 1 base and the J gene lost 6 bases, with 9 bases spanning the gap. Germline lookup yields CDR1 SEHNR and CDR2 FQNEAQ (reference sequence). The CDR3 length is 14 residues. CDR3 DNA: TGTGCCAGCAGCTTAGAGGGTTTCGCCGGGGAGCTGTTTTTT. It translates to CASSLEGFAGELFF. Full variable domain (remainder filled in from reference TRBV7-9 and TRBJ2-2): DTGVSQNPRHKITKRGQNVTFRCDPISEHNRLYWYRQTLGQGPEFLTYFQNEAQLEKSRLLSDRFSAERPKGSFSTLEIQRTEQGDSAMYLCASSLEGFAGELFFGEGSRLTVL.

This chain uses TRBV6-5 with TRBJ1-2, with D uncertain. This CDR3 spans 12 amino acids. The germline V gene has CDR1 MNHEY and CDR2 SVGAGI. V was trimmed by 4 bases and J by 8 bases, leaving 11 bases between them. CDR3 DNA: TGTGCCAGCAGTTTCAGGTGGCAGGGCTACACCTTC. Translation gives CASSFRWQGYTF.

At least ten counts were recorded for this clonotype. The chain recombines TRBV5-1 with TRBJ1-3, with D uncertain. This CDR3 comprises 13 residues. From germline, CDR1 is SGHRS and CDR2 YFSETQ. V lost 2 bases and J 8 bases, leaving 11 bases between the germline ends. The CDR3 sequence is CASSLRVGDTIYF. The CDR3 nucleotides read TGCGCCAGCAGCTTAAGGGTCGGGGACACCATATATTTT. The entire variable domain, with the rest obtained from reference TRBV5-1 and TRBJ1-3, is as follows: KAGVTQTPRYLIKTRGQQVTLSCSPISGHRSVSWYQQTPGQGLQFLFEYFSETQRNKGNFPGRFSGRQFSNSRSEMNVSTLELGDSALYLCASSLRVGDTIYFGEGSWLTVV.

With respect to this clonotype: A much larger clone differs from this one at a single base, so this may be a read error. The J gene is TRBJ1-2, the V gene TRBV6-1, with TRBD1 as a possible D gene (6 bases). The CDR3 has 13 amino acids. CDR1 and CDR2 from the germline V gene are MNHNS and SASEGT. Trimming stripped 6 bases from V and 5 bases from J, with 13 bases between. CDR3 nucleotide sequence: TGTGCCAGCAGCCGGGACACACCTTATGGCTACACCTTC. This sequence encodes CASSRDTPYGYTF.

This clonotype was counted many times. V and J are TRBV6-5 and TRBJ1-2; D possibly corresponds to TRBD1 (6 bases). Germline assignment: CDR1 MNHEY and CDR2 SVGAGI. This CDR3 spans 15 amino acids. V shed 0 bases and J shed 8 bases, with 16 bases lying between them. The CDR3 spells CASSYSNGGRRGYTF. CDR3 DNA: TGTGCCAGCAGTTACTCGAACGGGGGGCGCAGGGGCTACACCTTC.

This chain links TRBV3-1 with TRBJ2-2, with D possibly being TRBD1 (5 bases). The CDR3 runs to 19 residues. The germline CDR1 and CDR2 sequences are LGHDT and YNNKEL (reference sequence). V was cut by 0 bases and J by 0 bases, with 17 bases left in between. The CDR3 loop reads CASSQDRRRQTSNTGELFF. The CDR3 nucleotides are TGTGCCAGCAGCCAAGATAGGCGGAGACAGACCTCGAACACCGGGGAGCTGTTTTTT.

This clonotype was observed a few times. Sequence at one end of the junction differs from germline and may be a read error. The rearrangement uses TRBV4-1 and TRBJ1-2; TRBD1 might be the D (5 bases). CDR1 and CDR2 (germline): MGHRA, YSYEKL. This CDR3 has 15 residues. CDR3 DNA sequence: TGCGCCAGCGGCCAAGAAGACAGAGCCTCTGGTGGCTACACCTTC. This codes for CASGQEDRASGGYTF.

Ten or more counts support this clonotype. The V gene is TRBV7-2, the J gene TRBJ2-7; TRBD2 is a possible D gene (5 bases). Germline V gene lookup returns CDR1 SGHTA and CDR2 FQGNSA. The CDR3 is 14 residues long. V lost 2 bases and J 5 bases, leaving 13 bases between the germline ends. The CDR3: CASSLLSGVNEQYF. The DNA for the CDR3 is TGTGCCAGCAGCTTATTAAGCGGCGTTAACGAGCAGTACTTC.

V is TRBV15 and J is TRBJ2-5; 13 bases fit TRBD2. Germline loops: CDR1 LNHNV, CDR2 YYDKDF (reference sequence). Trimming cost V 0 bases and J 4 bases; bases outside gene matches: 5. The CDR3 extends over 17 amino acids. The CDR3: CATSRELGTSGTETQYF. CDR3 coding DNA: TGTGCCACCAGCAGAGAACTTGGGACTAGCGGGACAGAGACCCAGTACTTC.

This clonotype appeared many times. This chain joins TRBV11-2 and TRBJ1-5; D not certain. V was clipped by 6 bases and J by 0 bases, with 12 bases between them. The CDR3 is made up of 15 amino acids. Looked up from germline, CDR1 is SGHAT and CDR2 is FQNNGV. CDR3 sequence: CASSLNTNSNQPQHF. The DNA of the CDR3 is TGTGCCAGCAGTCTTAACACCAATAGCAATCAGCCCCAGCATTTT.

The V call is TRBV2, the J call TRBJ1-1; D unclear. The CDR3 loop spans 12 amino acids. V was clipped by 6 bases and J by 4 bases, with 9 bases between them. The germline CDR1 and CDR2 sequences are SNHLY and FYNNEI. CDR3 sequence: CASRTVSTEAFF. The CDR3 coding sequence is TGTGCCAGCAGGACCGTTAGCACTGAAGCTTTCTTT.

The V and J genes are TRBV11-1 and TRBJ2-7; the match to TRBD1 covers 10 bases. Germline V gene lookup returns CDR1 SGHAT and CDR2 FQDESV (reference sequence). The CDR3 is 16 amino acids. With 2 bases clipped from V and 5 bases from J, the junction kept 9 bases outside the gene matches. The CDR3 sequence: CASSLPAGTGVDEQYF. The DNA for the CDR3 is TGTGCCAGCAGCTTACCCGCCGGGACAGGGGTTGACGAGCAGTACTTC.

This clonotype was found many times. This rearrangement joins TRBV11-2 to TRBJ2-6; the D gene is possibly TRBD2 (5 bases). Germline assignment: CDR1 SGHAT and CDR2 FQNNGV. V was cut by 8 bases and J by 0 bases, with 17 bases left in between. The length of the CDR3 is 17 residues. DNA of the CDR3: TGTGCCAGCTCAACGGGGAGCGTAAGCTCTGGGGCCAACGTCCTGACTTTC. Its protein product is CASSTGSVSSGANVLTF.

This chain joins TRBV12-3 or TRBV12-4 and TRBJ1-5; possibly TRBD1 for D (5 bases). CDR3 length equals 13 residues. The V end was cut by 3 bases, the J end by 5 bases, with 8 bases between. The CDR3 protein is CASSLSGDQPQHF. CDR3 bases: TGTGCCAGCAGTTTGTCGGGGGATCAGCCCCAGCATTTT.

The chain has TRBV7-2 and TRBJ2-3, with D unclear. Germline-derived CDR1 and CDR2 are SGHTA and FQGNSA. The CDR3 consists of 14 residues. V was trimmed by 1 base and J by 5 bases, leaving 10 bases between them. The CDR3 nucleotides are TGTGCCAGCAGCTTAGGCCTGGGTGGAGATACGCAGTATTTT. Translating it yields CASSLGLGGDTQYF.

This clonotype was recorded at least ten times. The rearrangement links TRBV6-2 or TRBV6-3 to TRBJ2-5, with 7 nucleotides matching TRBD2. The J segment lost 2 bases and the V segment lost 2 bases, leaving 11 bases of the junction unmatched. CDR3 length: 17 residues. Per the germline V gene, CDR1 is MNHEY and CDR2 is SVGEGT. In nucleotides, the CDR3 is TGTGCCAGCAGTTACCCGCAGCGGGGCTCCTATCAAGAGACCCAGTACTTC. It translates to CASSYPQRGSYQETQYF.

This clonotype has a count of ten or more. This chain joins TRBV24-1 and TRBJ2-7; the match to TRBD2 covers 7 bases. V trimming: 2 bases; J trimming: 3 bases; junction bases outside the gene matches: 3. CDR3 size: 14 residues. The germline gives CDR1 KGHDR, CDR2 SFDVKD. CDR3 sequence reads: CATSDSGGSYEQYF. The DNA for the CDR3 is TGTGCCACCAGTGATTCCGGCGGGAGCTACGAGCAGTACTTC.

As regards this clonotype: The junction and the germline gene differ at one end; a read error may be behind it. The chain uses TRBV6-1 and TRBJ1-2, with D tentatively TRBD1 (6 bases). CDR3 length: 14 residues. The V gene's germline CDR1 is MNHNS and CDR2 SASEGT. The CDR3 spells CASSEVTGRNGYTF. The CDR3 DNA is TGTGCCAGCAGCGAAGTAACAGGGAGGAATGGCTACACCTTC.

This clonotype was seen repeatedly, ten times or more. This chain uses TRBV11-2 with TRBJ2-5; D gene ambiguous. Germline CDR1 reads SGHAT; CDR2 reads FQNNGV. Trimming stripped 0 bases from V and 3 bases from J, with 11 bases between. This CDR3 is built from 15 residues. CDR3 bases: TGTGCCAGCAGCTTAGATTCGACATACGAAGAGACCCAGTACTTC. Translation gives CASSLDSTYEETQYF.

This clonotype was recorded many times. This CDR3 reads CASSLSPAVLPSHGSANYGYTF. The CDR3 region has the DNA TGTGCCAGCAGTTTATCCCCAGCTGTCCTCCCCTCACACGGGTCGGCTAACTATGGCTACACCTTC. The genes are TRBV27 and TRBJ1-2; no firm D call. The CDR3 runs to 22 residues. Germline V gene sequence: CDR1 MNHEY, CDR2 SMNVEV (reference sequence). V lost 0 bases and J lost 0, with 29 bases in between.

The V gene is TRBV7-2, the J gene TRBJ2-7; the D gene is possibly TRBD2 (6 bases). Germline V CDR1 and CDR2: SGHTA, FQGNSA. This CDR3 spans 15 amino acids. Trimming pared 4 bases from V and 4 bases from J, leaving 17 bases between. As DNA, the CDR3 is TGTGCCAGCAGCTCGACCGGGACTCGAGATTACGAGCAGTACTTC. Protein sequence: CASSSTGTRDYEQYF.

This clonotype was counted many times. V gene TRBV6-1 combines with J gene TRBJ1-5; the match to TRBD1 covers 7 bases. Losses at the gene ends were 2 bases for V and 4 bases for J; bases not matched to a gene: 8. CDR1 and CDR2 (germline): MNHNS, SASEGT. This CDR3 has 16 amino acids. The CDR3 loop reads CASSESRDRRNQPQHF. The CDR3 DNA reads TGTGCCAGCAGTGAATCCCGGGACAGAAGAAATCAGCCCCAGCATTTT.

Comments on this clonotype: One end of the junction is discordant with germline, which a read error may explain. The chain has TRBV7-7 and TRBJ2-5; D is tentatively TRBD1 or TRBD2 (6 bases each). CDR3 size: 13 residues. Germline V CDR1 and CDR2: SSHAT, FNYEAQ (reference sequence). The CDR3 DNA reads as TGTGCTAGCAGCTTAGGGGGGAGAGGGACCCAGTACTTC. Its protein product is CASSLGGRGTQYF.

This clonotype was recorded many times. The J gene is TRBJ2-4, the V gene TRBV6-5, with 10 bases matching TRBD1. Germline V gene lookup returns CDR1 MNHEY and CDR2 SVGAGI. This CDR3 has 18 amino acids. The ends lost 0 bases at V and 1 base at J; junction bases unmatched: 6. The CDR3 is CASSYSAGTGVAKNIQYF. CDR3 DNA sequence: TGTGCCAGCAGTTACTCCGCGGGGACAGGGGTTGCCAAAAACATTCAGTACTTC.